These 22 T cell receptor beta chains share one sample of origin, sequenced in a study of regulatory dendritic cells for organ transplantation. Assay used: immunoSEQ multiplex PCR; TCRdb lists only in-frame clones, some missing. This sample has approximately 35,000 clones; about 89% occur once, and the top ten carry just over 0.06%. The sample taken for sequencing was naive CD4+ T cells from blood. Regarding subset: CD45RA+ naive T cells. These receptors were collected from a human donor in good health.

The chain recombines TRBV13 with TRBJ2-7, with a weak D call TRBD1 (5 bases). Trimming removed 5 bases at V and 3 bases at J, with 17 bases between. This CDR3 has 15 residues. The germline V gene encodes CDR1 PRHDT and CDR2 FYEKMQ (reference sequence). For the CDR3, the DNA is TGTGCCAGCAGCAAAAAATTTGGGCAGGGCTACGAGCAGTACTTC. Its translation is CASSKKFGQGYEQYF.

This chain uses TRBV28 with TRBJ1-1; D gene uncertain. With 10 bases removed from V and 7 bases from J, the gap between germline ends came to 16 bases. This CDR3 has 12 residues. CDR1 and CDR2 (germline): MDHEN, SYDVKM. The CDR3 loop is CATLLGSLEAFF. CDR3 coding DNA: TGTGCCACCTTGCTAGGATCCCTTGAAGCTTTCTTT.

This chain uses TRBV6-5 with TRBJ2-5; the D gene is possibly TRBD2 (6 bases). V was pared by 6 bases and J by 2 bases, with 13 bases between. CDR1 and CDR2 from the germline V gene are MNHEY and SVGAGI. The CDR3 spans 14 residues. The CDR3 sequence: CASSYGGPQETQYF. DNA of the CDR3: TGTGCCAGCAGCTATGGAGGGCCGCAAGAGACCCAGTACTTC.

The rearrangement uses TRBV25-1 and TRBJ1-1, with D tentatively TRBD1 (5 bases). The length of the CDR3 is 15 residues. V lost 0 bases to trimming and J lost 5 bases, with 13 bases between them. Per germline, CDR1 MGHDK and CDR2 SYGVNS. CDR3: CASSEYSKGKTEAFF. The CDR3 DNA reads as TGTGCCAGCAGTGAATATTCGAAGGGGAAGACTGAAGCTTTCTTT. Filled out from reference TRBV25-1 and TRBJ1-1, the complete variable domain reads EADIYQTPRYLVIGTGKKITLECSQTMGHDKMYWYQQDPGMELHLIHYSYGVNSTEKGDLSSESTVSRIRTEHFPLTLESARPSHTSQYLCASSEYSKGKTEAFFGQGTRLTVV.

CDR3 loop: CASRLAGGQQETQYF. The DNA for the CDR3 is TGTGCCAGCCGACTAGCGGGGGGTCAACAAGAGACCCAGTACTTC. This chain connects TRBV10-3 to TRBJ2-5; 13 bases agree with TRBD2. The J segment lost 2 bases and the V segment lost 10 bases, leaving 7 bases of the junction unmatched. The CDR3 extends over 15 amino acids. Germline CDR1 reads ENHRY; CDR2 reads SYGVKD.

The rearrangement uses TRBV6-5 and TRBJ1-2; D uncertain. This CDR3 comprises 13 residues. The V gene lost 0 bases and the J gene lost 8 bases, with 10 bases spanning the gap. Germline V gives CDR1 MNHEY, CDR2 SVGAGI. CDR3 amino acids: CASSYSSGWGYTF. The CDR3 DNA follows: TGTGCCAGCAGTTACTCCTCCGGTTGGGGCTACACCTTC.

CDR3 residues: CASSTTSDDEQFF. Written as DNA, the CDR3 is TGTGCCAGCAGCACGACTAGCGACGATGAGCAGTTCTTC. The V and J genes are TRBV7-3 and TRBJ2-1; 8 bases map to TRBD2. With 5 bases clipped from V and 8 bases from J, the junction kept 5 bases outside the gene matches. This CDR3 contains 13 residues. The germline CDR1 and CDR2 sequences are SGHTA and FQGTGA.

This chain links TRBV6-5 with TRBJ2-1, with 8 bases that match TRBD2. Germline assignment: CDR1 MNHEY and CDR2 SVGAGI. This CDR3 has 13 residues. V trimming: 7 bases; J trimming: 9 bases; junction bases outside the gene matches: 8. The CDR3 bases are TGTGCCAGCACCGGGGGGGGCCTCAGTGAGCAGTTCTTC. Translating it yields CASTGGGLSEQFF.

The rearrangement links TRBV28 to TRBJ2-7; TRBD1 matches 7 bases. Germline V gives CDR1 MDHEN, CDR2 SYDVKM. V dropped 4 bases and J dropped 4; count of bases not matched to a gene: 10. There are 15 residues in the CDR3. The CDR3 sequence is CASSWPGTAEYEQYF. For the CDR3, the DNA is TGTGCCAGCAGTTGGCCCGGGACAGCGGAATACGAGCAGTACTTC.

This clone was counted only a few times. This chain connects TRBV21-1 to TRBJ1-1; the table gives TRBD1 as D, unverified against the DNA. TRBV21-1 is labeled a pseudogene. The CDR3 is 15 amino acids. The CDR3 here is CASRPIQTGRAEAFF. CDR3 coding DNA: TGTGCCAGCAGACCCATACAGACAGGGAGAGCTGAAGCTTTCTTT.

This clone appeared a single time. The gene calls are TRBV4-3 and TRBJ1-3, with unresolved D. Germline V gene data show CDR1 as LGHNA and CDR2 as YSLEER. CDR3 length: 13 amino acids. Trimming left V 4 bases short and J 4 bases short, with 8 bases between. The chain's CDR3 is CASSPPGGNTIYF. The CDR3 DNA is TGCGCCAGCAGCCCCCCGGGAGGAAACACCATATATTTT.

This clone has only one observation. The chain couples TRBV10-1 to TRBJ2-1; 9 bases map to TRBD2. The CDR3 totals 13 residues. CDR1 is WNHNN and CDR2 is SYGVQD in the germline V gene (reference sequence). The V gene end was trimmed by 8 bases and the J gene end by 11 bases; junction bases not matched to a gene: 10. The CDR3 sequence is CASGEASGTKQFF. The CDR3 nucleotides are TGCGCCAGCGGGGAGGCTAGCGGGACAAAGCAGTTCTTC.

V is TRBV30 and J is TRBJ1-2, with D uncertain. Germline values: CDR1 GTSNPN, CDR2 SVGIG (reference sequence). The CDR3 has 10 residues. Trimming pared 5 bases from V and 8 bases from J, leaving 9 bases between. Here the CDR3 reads CAWGTGGYTF. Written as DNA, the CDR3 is TGTGCCTGGGGAACCGGGGGCTACACCTTC.

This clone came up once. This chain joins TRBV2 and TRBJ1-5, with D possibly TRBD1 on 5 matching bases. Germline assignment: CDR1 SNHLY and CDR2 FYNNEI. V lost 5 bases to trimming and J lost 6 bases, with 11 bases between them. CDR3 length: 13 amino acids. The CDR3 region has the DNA TGTGCCAGCAGTACGGATGGGGGTCAGCCCCAGCATTTT. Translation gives CASSTDGGQPQHF.

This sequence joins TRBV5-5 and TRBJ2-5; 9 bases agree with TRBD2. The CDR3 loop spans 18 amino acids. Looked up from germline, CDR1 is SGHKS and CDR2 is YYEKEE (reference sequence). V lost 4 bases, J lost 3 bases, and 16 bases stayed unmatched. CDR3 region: CASSAWGAGPSGEETQYF. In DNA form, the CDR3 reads TGTGCCAGCAGCGCTTGGGGGGCTGGGCCTAGCGGGGAAGAGACCCAGTACTTC. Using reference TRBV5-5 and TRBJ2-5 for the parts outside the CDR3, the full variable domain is DAGVTQSPTHLIKTRGQQVTLRCSPISGHKSVSWYQQVLGQGPQFIFQYYEKEERGRGNFPDRFSARQFPNYSSELNVNALLLGDSALYLCASSAWGAGPSGEETQYFGPGTRLLVL.

The CDR3 sequence: CATADDRLDLVRYGYTF. CDR3 nucleotide sequence: TGTGCCACCGCCGACGACAGGCTTGATCTCGTCCGCTATGGCTACACCTTC. The V and J genes are TRBV5-4 and TRBJ1-2; a weak D match, TRBD1 (6 bases). Germline V lookup: CDR1 SGHNT, CDR2 YYREEE (reference sequence). Trimming stripped 9 bases from V and 4 bases from J, with 28 bases between. The CDR3 has 17 residues.

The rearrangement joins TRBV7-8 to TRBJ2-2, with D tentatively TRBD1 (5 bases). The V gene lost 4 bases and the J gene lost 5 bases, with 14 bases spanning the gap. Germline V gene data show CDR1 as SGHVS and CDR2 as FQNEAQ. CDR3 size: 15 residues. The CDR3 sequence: CASSSRALRTGELFF. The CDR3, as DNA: TGTGCCAGCAGCTCCAGGGCCCTGAGGACCGGGGAGCTGTTTTTT.

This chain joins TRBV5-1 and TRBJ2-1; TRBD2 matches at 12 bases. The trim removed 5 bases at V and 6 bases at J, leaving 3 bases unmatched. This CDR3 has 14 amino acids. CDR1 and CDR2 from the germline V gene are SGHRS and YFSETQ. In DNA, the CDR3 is TGCGCCAGCAGGTCGACTAGCGGGAGCAATGAGCAGTTCTTC. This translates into CASRSTSGSNEQFF.

CDR3 protein: CASSYNSDRSYEQYF. In nucleotides, the CDR3 is TGTGCCAGCAGTTACAACAGCGACAGGTCCTACGAGCAGTACTTC. The J gene is TRBJ2-7, the V gene TRBV6-5, with D possibly TRBD1 on 6 matching bases. The V end lost 2 bases, the J end lost 1 base, and 12 bases lay between the germline ends. The CDR3 contains 15 residues. Germline CDR1 MNHEY, CDR2 SVGAGI.

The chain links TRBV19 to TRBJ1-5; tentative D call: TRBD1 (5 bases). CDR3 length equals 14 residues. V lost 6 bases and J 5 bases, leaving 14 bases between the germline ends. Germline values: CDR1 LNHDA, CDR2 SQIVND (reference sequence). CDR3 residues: CASREEGTYQPQHF. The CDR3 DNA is TGTGCCAGTAGGGAGGAGGGGACCTATCAGCCCCAGCATTTT.

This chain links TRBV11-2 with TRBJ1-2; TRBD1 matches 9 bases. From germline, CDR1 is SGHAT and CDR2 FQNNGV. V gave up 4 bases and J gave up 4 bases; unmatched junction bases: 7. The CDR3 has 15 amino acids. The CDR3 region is CASSWDRATTYGYTF. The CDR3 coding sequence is TGTGCCAGCAGCTGGGACAGGGCCACGACCTATGGCTACACCTTC.

Written as DNA, the CDR3 is TGTGCCAGCAGCTCCCCACGGACAGGGGTTTTTGGTGAGCAGTTCTTC. Translated, it gives CASSSPRTGVFGEQFF. The chain carries TRBV7-2 and TRBJ2-1; 9 bases are shared with TRBD1. CDR3 size: 16 residues. V shed 4 bases, J shed 9 bases, and the junction held 13 bases outside the gene matches. The germline gives CDR1 SGHTA, CDR2 FQGNSA. Drawing the rest from reference TRBV7-2 and TRBJ2-1, the complete variable domain is GAGVSQSPSNKVTEKGKDVELRCDPISGHTALYWYRQSLGQGLEFLIYFQGNSAPDKSGLPSDRFSAERTGGSVSTLTIQRTQQEDSAVYLCASSSPRTGVFGEQFFGPGTRLTVL.